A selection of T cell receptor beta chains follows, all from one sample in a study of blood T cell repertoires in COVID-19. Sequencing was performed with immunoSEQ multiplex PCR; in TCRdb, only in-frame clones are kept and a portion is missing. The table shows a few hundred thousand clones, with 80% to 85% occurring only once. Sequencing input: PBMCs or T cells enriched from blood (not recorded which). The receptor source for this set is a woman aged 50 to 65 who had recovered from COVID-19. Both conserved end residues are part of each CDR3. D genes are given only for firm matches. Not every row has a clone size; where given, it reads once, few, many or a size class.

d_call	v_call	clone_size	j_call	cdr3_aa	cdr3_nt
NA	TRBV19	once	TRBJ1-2	CASSLQGMPNYGYTF	TGTGCCAGTAGTCTCCAGGGGATGCCTAACTATGGCTACACCTTC
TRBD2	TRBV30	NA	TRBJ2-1	CAWSVGASGGYNEQFF	TGTGCCTGGAGTGTTGGGGCTAGCGGGGGATACAATGAGCAGTTCTTC
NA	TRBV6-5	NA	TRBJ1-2	CASRQTGHYGYTF	TGTGCCAGCAGACAGACAGGACACTATGGCTACACCTTC
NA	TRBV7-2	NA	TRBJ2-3	CASSRGQNTQYF	TGTGCCAGCAGCCGAGGACAAAATACGCAGTATTTT
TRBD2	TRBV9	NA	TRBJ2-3	CASSVVSWGGDTQYF	TGTGCCAGCAGCGTAGTGTCGTGGGGGGGAGATACGCAGTATTTT
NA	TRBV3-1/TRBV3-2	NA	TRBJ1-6	CASSQTTISPLHF	TGTGCCAGCAGCCAAACTACAATTTCACCCCTCCACTTT
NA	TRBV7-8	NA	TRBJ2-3	CASSLLGGDTQYF	TGTGCCAGCAGCTTATTGGGGGGAGATACGCAGTATTTT
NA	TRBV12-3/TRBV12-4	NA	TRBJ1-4	CASSPREKLFF	TGTGCCAGCAGTCCTCGGGAAAAACTGTTTTTT
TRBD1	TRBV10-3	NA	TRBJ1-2	CAISEMGQGDDGYTF	TGTGCCATCAGCGAGATGGGACAGGGTGATGATGGCTACACCTTC
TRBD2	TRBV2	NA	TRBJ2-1	CASSASGSLFF	TGTGCCAGCAGCGCTAGCGGTTCCCTGTTCTTC
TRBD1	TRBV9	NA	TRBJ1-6	CASSYGQGDNSPLHF	TGTGCCAGCAGCTACGGACAGGGGGATAATTCACCCCTCCACTTT
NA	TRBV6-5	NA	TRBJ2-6	CASRDRLWGANVLTF	TGTGCCAGCAGGGATAGGCTCTGGGGCGCCAACGTCCTGACTTTC
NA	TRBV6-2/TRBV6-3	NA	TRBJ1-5	CASSYLQANQPQHF	TGTGCCAGCAGTTATTTACAGGCCAATCAGCCCCAGCATTTT
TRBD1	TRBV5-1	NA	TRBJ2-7	CASSPAGTGGPYEQYF	TGCGCCAGCAGCCCGGCTGGCACAGGGGGACCCTACGAGCAGTACTTC
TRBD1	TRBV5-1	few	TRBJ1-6	CASREQGDNSPLHF	TGCGCCAGCAGGGAGCAGGGGGATAATTCACCCCTCCACTTT
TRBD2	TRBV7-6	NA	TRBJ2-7	CASSLGPQRGAHEQYF	TGTGCCAGCAGCTTAGGTCCCCAGCGGGGGGCACACGAGCAGTACTTC
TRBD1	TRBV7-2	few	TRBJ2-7	CASSAGQGEEQYF	TGTGCCAGCAGCGCGGGACAGGGCGAGGAGCAGTACTTC
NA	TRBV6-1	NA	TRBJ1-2	CASSQSYGYTF	TGTGCCAGCTCACAGTCTTATGGCTACACCTTC
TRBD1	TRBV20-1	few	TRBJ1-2	CIAFQGGGYTF	TGCATCGCCTTTCAGGGGGGCGGCTACACCTTC
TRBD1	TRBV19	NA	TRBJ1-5	CASNNLRQGNQPQHF	TGTGCCAGTAATAACCTTCGACAGGGAAATCAGCCCCAGCATTTT
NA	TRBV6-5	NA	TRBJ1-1	CASRTGQTNTEAFF	TGTGCCAGCAGGACCGGACAGACGAACACTGAAGCTTTCTTT
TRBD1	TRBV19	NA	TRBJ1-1	CASSAGTGVTEAFF	TGTGCCAGTAGTGCCGGGACAGGGGTCACTGAAGCTTTCTTT
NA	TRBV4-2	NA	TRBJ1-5	CASSQRHRTNQPQHF	TGTGCCAGCAGCCAGAGGCACAGGACCAATCAGCCCCAGCATTTT
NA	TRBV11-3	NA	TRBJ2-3	CASSPSWGETSDTQYF	TGTGCCAGCAGCCCTTCGTGGGGGGAGACCTCCGATACGCAGTATTTT
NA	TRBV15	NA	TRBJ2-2	CATSRVPGSGELFF	TGTGCCACCAGCAGAGTACCGGGGTCCGGGGAGCTGTTTTTT
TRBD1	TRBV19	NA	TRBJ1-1	CASSIQGQGMNTEAFF	TGTGCCAGTAGTATCCAAGGACAGGGGATGAACACTGAAGCTTTCTTT
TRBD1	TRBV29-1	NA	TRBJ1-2	CSGEQGTSRGYTF	TGCAGCGGGGAACAGGGGACGAGTAGGGGCTACACCTTC
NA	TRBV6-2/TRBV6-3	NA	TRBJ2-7	CASSYPRTGSSYEQYF	TGTGCCAGCAGTTACCCGCGGACGGGGAGCTCCTACGAGCAGTACTTC
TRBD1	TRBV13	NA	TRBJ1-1	CASSSGPGQHIEAFF	TGTGCCAGCAGCTCAGGGCCGGGACAGCACATTGAAGCTTTCTTT